The 25 T cell receptor beta chains reported below all come from one sample, sequenced in a study of shared clonotypes between healthy human individuals. The protocol was immunoSEQ multiplex PCR, while the TCRdb copy is restricted to in-frame clones and leaves out a portion. The sample holds some 1.1 million clones, roughly 80% seen once. The sequenced material came from memory CD4+ T cells from PBMCs. Subset described: CD45RA-negative fraction. Source of these receptors: a man in his late teens or twenties in good health. Some clones in this sample may be carry-over from other donors' samples.

The chain is built from TRBV7-2 and TRBJ2-2, with TRBD2 matching 7 bases. V lost 5 bases to trimming and J lost 4 bases; unmatched junction nucleotides: 4. Germline V gene lookup returns CDR1 SGHTA and CDR2 FQGNSA. CDR3 length equals 14 residues. The CDR3 reads CASSRDYLTGELFF. In DNA, the CDR3 is TGTGCCAGCAGCCGGGACTACCTCACCGGGGAGCTGTTTTTT.

V and J are TRBV9 and TRBJ2-3; 7 bases fit TRBD1. Losses at the gene ends were 1 base for V and 4 bases for J; bases not matched to a gene: 3. The germline V gene has CDR1 SGDLS and CDR2 YYNGEE. This CDR3 spans 14 amino acids. The CDR3 sequence is CASSVRQGSDTQYF. The CDR3 region has the DNA TGTGCCAGCAGCGTACGACAGGGTTCAGATACGCAGTATTTT.

The rearrangement uses TRBV5-1 and TRBJ2-7; TRBD2 might be the D (5 bases). The CDR3 totals 16 residues. From germline, CDR1 is SGHRS and CDR2 YFSETQ. V shed 4 bases and J shed 2 bases, with 19 bases lying between them. The CDR3 loop reads CASSKPEETTTYEQYF. CDR3 in DNA: TGCGCCAGCAGCAAGCCGGAAGAGACTACAACCTACGAGCAGTACTTC.

The rearrangement links TRBV5-1 to TRBJ2-2; TRBD2 is a possible D gene (5 bases). The CDR3 runs 17 residues. V was cut by 1 base and J by 4 bases, with 17 bases left in between. In germline, CDR1 is SGHRS, CDR2 YFSETQ. The CDR3 bases are TGCGCCAGCAGCTTGTTATGGCGGGCTGAGGGCACCGGGGAGCTGTTTTTT. It translates to CASSLLWRAEGTGELFF. Based on the CDR3 plus reference TRBV5-1 and TRBJ2-2, the full variable domain is KAGVTQTPRYLIKTRGQQVTLSCSPISGHRSVSWYQQTPGQGLQFLFEYFSETQRNKGNFPGRFSGRQFSNSRSEMNVSTLELGDSALYLCASSLLWRAEGTGELFFGEGSRLTVL.

This clone was counted ten times or more. The V call is TRBV5-4, the J call TRBJ2-7; 13 bases are a match to TRBD2. Germline V gives CDR1 SGHNT, CDR2 YYREEE (reference sequence). There are 15 residues in the CDR3. The V and J ends lost 4 bases and 7 bases, in that order; junction bases with no gene match: 8. As DNA, the CDR3 is TGTGCCAGCAGCCAAGGGACTAGCGGGATGAAAGAGCAGTACTTC. This encodes CASSQGTSGMKEQYF.

This chain's CDR3 is CASSFTGAGTEAFF. The DNA for the CDR3 is TGTGCCAGCAGCTTTACAGGGGCCGGCACTGAAGCTTTCTTT. J is TRBJ1-1 and V is TRBV7-9; TRBD1 agrees at 7 bases. J gave up 4 bases and V 3 bases, and 5 bases lay outside the gene matches. Looked up from germline, CDR1 is SEHNR and CDR2 is FQNEAQ (reference sequence). This CDR3 comprises 14 residues. The complete variable domain, with remaining parts taken from reference TRBV7-9 and TRBJ1-1, reads DTGVSQNPRHKITKRGQNVTFRCDPISEHNRLYWYRQTLGQGPEFLTYFQNEAQLEKSRLLSDRFSAERPKGSFSTLEIQRTEQGDSAMYLCASSFTGAGTEAFFGQGTRLTVV.

This sequence joins TRBV7-9 and TRBJ2-3; TRBD2 matches 14 bases. CDR1 and CDR2 from the germline V gene are SEHNR and FQNEAQ (reference sequence). The CDR3 extends over 17 amino acids. The J segment lost 1 base and the V segment lost 4 bases, leaving 4 bases of the junction unmatched. The CDR3 DNA follows: TGTGCCAGCAGCTCGGGACTAGCGGGAGCTCGCACAGATACGCAGTATTTT. This codes for CASSSGLAGARTDTQYF. Based on the CDR3 plus reference TRBV7-9 and TRBJ2-3, the full variable domain is DTGVSQNPRHKITKRGQNVTFRCDPISEHNRLYWYRQTLGQGPEFLTYFQNEAQLEKSRLLSDRFSAERPKGSFSTLEIQRTEQGDSAMYLCASSSGLAGARTDTQYFGPGTRLTVL.

This chain joins TRBV30 and TRBJ1-2, with a weak D call TRBD1 (5 bases). Germline CDR1 GTSNPN, CDR2 SVGIG (reference sequence). The CDR3 has 16 amino acids. V lost 3 bases, J lost 2 bases, and 19 bases lay in between. CDR3 amino acids: CAWSPSGGGSNYGYTF. In DNA form, the CDR3 reads TGTGCCTGGAGCCCCTCGGGGGGAGGTTCGAACTATGGCTACACCTTC.

J is TRBJ2-1 and V is TRBV11-2; 7 bases match TRBD2. Per the germline V gene, CDR1 is SGHAT and CDR2 is FQNNGV. V dropped 7 bases and J dropped 0; count of bases not matched to a gene: 9. The CDR3 has 16 residues. This CDR3 is CASTKGGASSYNEQFF. DNA of the CDR3: TGTGCCAGCACCAAGGGAGGGGCTAGCTCCTACAATGAGCAGTTCTTC.

V gene TRBV15 combines with J gene TRBJ2-7; D unclear. CDR1 and CDR2 (germline): LNHNV, YYDKDF (reference sequence). With 2 bases removed from V and 4 bases from J, the gap between germline ends came to 6 bases. CDR3 length: 12 residues. The CDR3, as DNA: TGTGCCACCAGCAGACCAGAGTACGAGCAGTACTTC. Its translation is CATSRPEYEQYF.

The chain uses TRBV18 and TRBJ1-4; 7 positions match TRBD1. V gave up 8 bases and J gave up 0 bases; unmatched junction bases: 0. Germline V gene lookup returns CDR1 KGHSH and CDR2 LQKENI. The CDR3 has 13 amino acids. The CDR3 sequence: CASQGATNEKLFF. CDR3 coding DNA: TGTGCCAGCCAGGGGGCAACTAATGAAAAACTGTTTTTT.

V is TRBV5-1 and J is TRBJ2-7, with D possibly matching TRBD1 (5 bases). The germline gives CDR1 SGHRS, CDR2 YFSETQ. Trimming left V 3 bases short and J 0 bases short, with 13 bases between. CDR3 length: 15 amino acids. CDR3 nucleotides: TGCGCCAGCAGCTATTTAGGGGATCCCTCCTACGAGCAGTACTTC. Its translation is CASSYLGDPSYEQYF.

The chain couples TRBV11-2 to TRBJ1-2; a possible D gene is TRBD1 (5 bases). The CDR3 totals 15 residues. Germline CDR1 reads SGHAT; CDR2 reads FQNNGV. Trimming pared 6 bases from V and 5 bases from J, leaving 19 bases between. The CDR3 protein is CASSHILRGVYGYTF. DNA of the CDR3: TGTGCCAGCAGTCACATCCTGCGGGGGGTTTATGGCTACACCTTC. Drawing the rest from reference TRBV11-2 and TRBJ1-2, the complete variable domain is EAGVAQSPRYKIIEKRQSVAFWCNPISGHATLYWYQQILGQGPKLLIQFQNNGVVDDSQLPKDRFSAERLKGVDSTLKIQPAKLEDSAVYLCASSHILRGVYGYTFGSGTRLTVV.

The chain uses TRBV6-1 and TRBJ2-6; D may be TRBD1 (6 bases). Trimming pared 8 bases from V and 4 bases from J, leaving 15 bases between. The germline gives CDR1 MNHNS, CDR2 SASEGT. This CDR3 has 15 residues. Here the CDR3 reads CASGQFRMGANVLTF. CDR3 nucleotide sequence: TGTGCCAGCGGACAGTTTAGGATGGGGGCCAACGTCCTGACTTTC.

In this sample, this clone turned up many times. The chain recombines TRBV4-1 with TRBJ2-3; 7 nucleotides agree with TRBD2. The V gene's germline CDR1 is MGHRA and CDR2 YSYEKL. CDR3 length: 15 residues. Trimming at V came to 0 bases and at J to 6 bases, leaving 6 bases not matched to a gene. Here the CDR3 DNA reads TGCGCCAGCAGCCAAGATTGGGCGGGAGCGGATACGCAGTATTTT. Translated, it gives CASSQDWAGADTQYF.

In this sample, this clone turned up a few times. The V and J genes are TRBV10-3 and TRBJ2-1; TRBD2 is a possible D gene (5 bases). This CDR3 contains 14 residues. V lost 7 bases and J 5 bases, leaving 15 bases between the germline ends. Germline V gene lookup returns CDR1 ENHRY and CDR2 SYGVKD. CDR3 DNA sequence: TGTGCCATCAAACCGACTATCAACGACAATGAGCAGTTCTTC. As protein: CAIKPTINDNEQFF.

This rearrangement joins TRBV18 to TRBJ2-5; D uncertain. V was trimmed by 6 bases and J by 0 bases, leaving 2 bases between them. This CDR3 comprises 11 residues. Germline V gene data show CDR1 as KGHSH and CDR2 as LQKENI. The CDR3 region has the DNA TGTGCCAGCTCGCACCAAGAGACCCAGTACTTC. This sequence encodes CASSHQETQYF.

The chain links TRBV6-6 to TRBJ1-5, with D perhaps matching TRBD1 (6 bases). Trimming shortened V by 6 bases and J by 3 bases, and 18 bases separated the two germline ends. CDR3 length: 16 residues. CDR1 MNHNY and CDR2 SVGAGI come from the germline V gene (reference sequence). The DNA of the CDR3 is TGTGCCAGCAGGACTACTACACAGGGTAACAATCAGCCCCAGCATTTT. The encoded protein is CASRTTTQGNNQPQHF.

About this clone: A much larger clone lies a single base off, so this may be a read error. The CDR3 coding sequence is TGTGCCAGCAGTTTAAGGCAGGCTAACTATGGCTACACCTTC. Translation gives CASSLRQANYGYTF. The V and J genes are TRBV27 and TRBJ1-2; D call uncertain. Trimming took off 2 bases at V and 0 bases at J, with 7 bases between the two ends. In germline, CDR1 is MNHEY, CDR2 SMNVEV (reference sequence). The CDR3 is made up of 14 amino acids.

This chain uses TRBV28 with TRBJ1-2, with a tentative D call TRBD1 (6 bases). CDR3 length: 14 residues. The germline V and J ends were trimmed by 2 bases and 3 bases, with 10 bases remaining between them. CDR1 and CDR2 from the germline V gene are MDHEN and SYDVKM. CDR3 DNA: TGTGCCAGCAGTTTAATGGCAGGGGACTATGGCTACACCTTC. It encodes CASSLMAGDYGYTF.

This clone was observed a handful of times. The chain carries TRBV4-2 and TRBJ2-3; tentative D call: TRBD2 (6 bases). CDR1 and CDR2 from the germline V gene are LGHNA and YNFKEQ. V was trimmed by 1 base and J by 3 bases, leaving 11 bases between them. The CDR3 is made up of 15 amino acids. CDR3 amino acids: CASSQVSAGTDTQYF. In DNA, the CDR3 is TGTGCCAGCAGCCAAGTTTCTGCGGGAACAGATACGCAGTATTTT.

The V gene is TRBV28, the J gene TRBJ2-5, with 7 bases that match TRBD1. With V trimmed by 2 bases and J by 3 bases, 9 bases remained unmatched. In germline, CDR1 is MDHEN, CDR2 SYDVKM. The CDR3 is 16 residues long. The CDR3 loop reads CASSLHPGQGEETQYF. The CDR3 DNA reads TGTGCCAGCAGTTTACACCCGGGGCAGGGGGAAGAGACCCAGTACTTC.

The rearrangement uses TRBV28 and TRBJ2-5, with 10 bases identical to TRBD1. This CDR3 is built from 15 residues. V lost 6 bases and J lost 5; bases outside the gene matches: 9. Germline V gene data show CDR1 as MDHEN and CDR2 as SYDVKM. CDR3 coding DNA: TGTGCCAGCAGCTCCGGGACAGGGGCTGGGGAGACCCAGTACTTC. Translated: CASSSGTGAGETQYF.

V and J are TRBV7-3 and TRBJ2-1; the match to TRBD2 covers 9 bases. CDR3 length: 16 residues. Trimming removed 4 bases from V and 5 bases from J; junction bases left unmatched: 9. CDR1 is SGHTA, CDR2 FQGTGA, per germline. Written as DNA, the CDR3 is TGTGCCAGCAGCTCATCCCGGGGCGGGAGGGACAATGAGCAGTTCTTC. Translating it yields CASSSSRGGRDNEQFF.

This chain connects TRBV7-2 to TRBJ2-5; D ambiguous. Germline CDR1 SGHTA, CDR2 FQGNSA. CDR3 length: 12 amino acids. V gave up 2 bases and J gave up 4 bases, with 5 bases separating them. The CDR3: CASSLHRETQYF. DNA for the CDR3: TGTGCCAGCAGCTTACATCGAGAGACCCAGTACTTC. Full variable domain (missing parts from reference TRBV7-2 and TRBJ2-5): GAGVSQSPSNKVTEKGKDVELRCDPISGHTALYWYRQSLGQGLEFLIYFQGNSAPDKSGLPSDRFSAERTGGSVSTLTIQRTQQEDSAVYLCASSLHRETQYFGPGTRLLVL.